This entry features one T cell receptor (beta chain) sequence. TCRdb keeps only in-frame clones here, not all; method: immunoSEQ multiplex PCR. The table lists roughly 80,000 clones, approximately 90% of them singletons. The CDR3 covers 14 residues. V shed 5 bases, J shed 4 bases, and the junction held 5 bases outside the gene matches. Per germline, CDR1 SNHLY and CDR2 FYNNEI. The record originates from a study of control samples from healthy donors and cancer patients. The rearrangement uses TRBV2 and TRBJ2-1, with 7 bases that match TRBD1. Sequenced: blood. The sequence came from a woman aged 45-60 years in good health. In DNA form, the CDR3 reads TGTGCCAGCAGTATGAGACAGGGTTACAATGAGCAGTTCTTC. This encodes CASSMRQGYNEQFF.